This T cell receptor beta chain was sequenced in a study of cytotoxic CD8 clonotypes in ibrutinib-treated CLL. The CDR3 has 14 amino acids. V was clipped by 5 bases and J by 8 bases, with 15 bases between them. Germline V CDR1 and CDR2: MDHEN, SYDVKM. General observations from the study: Elevated clonality accompanied ibrutinib response, with a return toward baseline values at progression. Stable or contracted on treatment, public clonotypes were also uncommon.

With respect to this clone: The antigen is unknown.

A 1 in 200,000 to 1 in 1 million T cell depth was the sequencing target. Profiling relied on immunoSEQ multiplex PCR, and the TCRdb table lists in-frame clones only, not all of them. The profile shows 150,000 to 200,000 clones, more than 80% of them singletons. This clonotype originated in a human donor with chronic lymphocytic leukemia. The specimen comprised PBMCs, sampled after 24 months of ibrutinib treatment. The rearrangement joins TRBV28 to TRBJ1-4; no clear D gene. In DNA form, the CDR3 reads TGTGCCAGCAGTCTCCCTGAGGGATGGGAAAAACTGTTTTTT. It specifies CASSLPEGWEKLFF.